This TCR beta chain was retrieved from a study of shared clonotypes between healthy human individuals. Background on the study: The donor group consisted of a couple of women and a few men, aged 18 to 49. Three CD4 naive, three CD4 memory, two CD8 naive and one CD8 memory plate were used per donor.

For sorted subsets, about 190 ng DNA per replicate equaled 30,000 or so T cell genomes. Profiled with immunoSEQ multiplex PCR; TCRdb holds only in-frame clones, not every one. Among 1 million to 1.2 million clones listed, 60% to 80% were seen once. Points on this clone: Antigen specificity is unknown.

Broader study findings: In this cohort, only blood was sampled, and tissue repertoires likely differ.

Specimen: memory CD4+ T cells from PBMCs. Noted subset: CD45RA-negative fraction. This clonotype was obtained from a man younger than 35 in good health. Some clones in this sample may be carry-over from other donors' samples.

The CDR3 bases are TGTGCCAGCAGCTCAGGGAGGGATCCATCCTACGAGCAGTACTTC. As protein: CASSSGRDPSYEQYF. J is TRBJ2-7 and V is TRBV5-4; 7 nucleotides align to TRBD2. Germline V gives CDR1 SGHNT, CDR2 YYREEE (reference sequence). The CDR3 spans 15 residues. Germline trimming cut 3 bases from V and 1 base from J; bases unmatched to any gene: 7.